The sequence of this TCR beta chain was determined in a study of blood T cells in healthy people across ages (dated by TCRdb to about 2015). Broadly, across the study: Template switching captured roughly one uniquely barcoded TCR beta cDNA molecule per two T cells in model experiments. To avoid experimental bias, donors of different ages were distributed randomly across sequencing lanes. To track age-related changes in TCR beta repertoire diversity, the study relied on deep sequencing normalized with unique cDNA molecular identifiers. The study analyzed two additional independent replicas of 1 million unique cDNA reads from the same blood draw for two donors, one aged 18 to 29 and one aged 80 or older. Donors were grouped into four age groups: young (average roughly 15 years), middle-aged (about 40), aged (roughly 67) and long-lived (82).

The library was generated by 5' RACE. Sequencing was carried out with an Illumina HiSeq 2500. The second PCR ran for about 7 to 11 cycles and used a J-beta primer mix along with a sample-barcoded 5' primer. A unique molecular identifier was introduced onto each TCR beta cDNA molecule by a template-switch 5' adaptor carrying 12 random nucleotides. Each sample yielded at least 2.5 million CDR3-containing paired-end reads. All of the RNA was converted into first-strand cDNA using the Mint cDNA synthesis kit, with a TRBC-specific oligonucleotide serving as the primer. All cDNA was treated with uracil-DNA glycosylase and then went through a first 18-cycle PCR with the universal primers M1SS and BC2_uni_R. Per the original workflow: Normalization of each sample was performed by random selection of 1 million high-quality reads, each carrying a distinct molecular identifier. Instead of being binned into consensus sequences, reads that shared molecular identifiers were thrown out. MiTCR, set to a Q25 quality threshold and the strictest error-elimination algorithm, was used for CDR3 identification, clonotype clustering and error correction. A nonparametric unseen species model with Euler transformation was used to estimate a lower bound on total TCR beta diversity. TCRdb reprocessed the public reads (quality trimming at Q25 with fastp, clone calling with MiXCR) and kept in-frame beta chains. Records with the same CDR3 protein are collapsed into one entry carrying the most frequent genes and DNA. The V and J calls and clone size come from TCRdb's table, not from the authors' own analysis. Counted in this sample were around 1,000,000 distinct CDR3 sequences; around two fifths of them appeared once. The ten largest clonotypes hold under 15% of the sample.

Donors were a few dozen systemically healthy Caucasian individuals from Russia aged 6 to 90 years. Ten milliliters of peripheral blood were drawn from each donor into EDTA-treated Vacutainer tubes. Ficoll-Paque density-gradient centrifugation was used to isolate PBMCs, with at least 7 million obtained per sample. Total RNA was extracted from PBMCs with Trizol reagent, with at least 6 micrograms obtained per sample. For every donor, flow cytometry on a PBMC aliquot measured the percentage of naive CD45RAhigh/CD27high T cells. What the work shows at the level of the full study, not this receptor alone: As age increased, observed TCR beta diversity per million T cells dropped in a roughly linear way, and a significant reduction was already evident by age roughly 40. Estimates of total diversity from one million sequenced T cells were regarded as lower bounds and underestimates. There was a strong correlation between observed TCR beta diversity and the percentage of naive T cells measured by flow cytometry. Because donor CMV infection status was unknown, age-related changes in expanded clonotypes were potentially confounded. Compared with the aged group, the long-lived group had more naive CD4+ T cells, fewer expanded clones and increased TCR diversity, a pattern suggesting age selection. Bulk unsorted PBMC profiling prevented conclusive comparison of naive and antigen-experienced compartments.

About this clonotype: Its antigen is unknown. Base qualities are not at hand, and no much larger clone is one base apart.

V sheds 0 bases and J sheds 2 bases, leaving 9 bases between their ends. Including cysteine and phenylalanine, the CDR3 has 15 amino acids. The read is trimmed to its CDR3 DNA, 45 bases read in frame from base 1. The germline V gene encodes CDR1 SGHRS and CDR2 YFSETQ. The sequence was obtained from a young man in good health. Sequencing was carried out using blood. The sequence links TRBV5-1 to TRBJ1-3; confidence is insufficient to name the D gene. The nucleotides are TGCGCCAGCAGCTTGGTCTCAGGCACTGGAAACACCATATATTTT. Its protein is CASSLVSGTGNTIYF. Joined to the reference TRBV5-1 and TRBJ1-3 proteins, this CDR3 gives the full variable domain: KAGVTQTPRYLIKTRGQQVTLSCSPISGHRSVSWYQQTPGQGLQFLFEYFSETQRNKGNFPGRFSGRQFSNSRSEMNVSTLELGDSALYLCASSLVSGTGNTIYFGEGSWLTVV.